This TCR beta chain is drawn from a study of radiation and T cells in renal cell carcinoma. Time point here: blood 4 weeks post-SBRT, at nephrectomy. Treatment meaning: 15 Gy SBRT to primary tumor, nephrectomy 4 weeks later. The assay was immunoSEQ multiplex PCR, and TCRdb's table has in-frame clones only and misses some. The table lists roughly 170,000 clones, about 87% of them singletons. As regards this clone: Its antigen is unidentified.

Regarding the study as a whole: Without pretreatment biopsies, baseline tumor clonotype presence was undetermined.

Trimming pared 4 bases from V and 3 bases from J, leaving 18 bases between. The CDR3 is made up of 16 amino acids. Germline V gives CDR1 SEHNR, CDR2 FQNEAQ (reference sequence). This specimen was blood, taken from a patient whose treatment included radiotherapy and nephrectomy. The TCR comes from a woman aged 50 to 60 with renal cell carcinoma. This chain uses TRBV7-9 with TRBJ1-1; perhaps TRBD1 as D (6 bases). CDR3 protein: CASSSPTGGPYTEAFF. The CDR3 region has the DNA TGTGCCAGCAGCTCCCCAACGGGGGGGCCCTACACTGAAGCTTTCTTT.